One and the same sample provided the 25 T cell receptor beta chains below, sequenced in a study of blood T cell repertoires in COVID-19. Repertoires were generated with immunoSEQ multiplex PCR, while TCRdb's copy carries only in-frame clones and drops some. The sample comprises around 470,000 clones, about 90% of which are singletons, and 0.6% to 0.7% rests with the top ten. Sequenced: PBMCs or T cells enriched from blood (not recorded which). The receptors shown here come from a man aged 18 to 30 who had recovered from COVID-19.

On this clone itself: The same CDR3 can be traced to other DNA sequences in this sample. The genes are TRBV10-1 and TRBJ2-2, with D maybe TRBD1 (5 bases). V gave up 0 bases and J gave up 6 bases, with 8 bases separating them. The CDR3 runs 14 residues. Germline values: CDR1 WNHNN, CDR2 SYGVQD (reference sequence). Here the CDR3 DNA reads TGCGCCAGCAGTGAGTCGTCAGGGCCCGGGGAGCTGTTTTTT. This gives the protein CASSESSGPGELFF.

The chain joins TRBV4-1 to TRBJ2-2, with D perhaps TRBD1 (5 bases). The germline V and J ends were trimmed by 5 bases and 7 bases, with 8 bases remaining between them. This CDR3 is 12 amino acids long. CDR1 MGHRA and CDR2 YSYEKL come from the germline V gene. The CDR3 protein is CASSGAVGELFF. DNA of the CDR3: TGCGCCAGCAGCGGGGCGGTCGGGGAGCTGTTTTTT.

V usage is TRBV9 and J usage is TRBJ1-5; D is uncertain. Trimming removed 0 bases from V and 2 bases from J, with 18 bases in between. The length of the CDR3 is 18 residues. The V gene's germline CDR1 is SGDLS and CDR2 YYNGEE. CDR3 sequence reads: CASSVVSRSSGGNQPQHF. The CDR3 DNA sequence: TGTGCCAGCAGCGTAGTCAGCCGATCCTCCGGGGGCAATCAGCCCCAGCATTTT.

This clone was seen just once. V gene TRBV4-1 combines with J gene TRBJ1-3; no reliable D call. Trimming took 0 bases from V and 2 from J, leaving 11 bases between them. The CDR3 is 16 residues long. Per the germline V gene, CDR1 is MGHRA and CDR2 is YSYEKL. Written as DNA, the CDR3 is TGCGCCAGCAGCCAAGAAAGGAGACGTCCTGGAAACACCATATATTTT. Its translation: CASSQERRRPGNTIYF.

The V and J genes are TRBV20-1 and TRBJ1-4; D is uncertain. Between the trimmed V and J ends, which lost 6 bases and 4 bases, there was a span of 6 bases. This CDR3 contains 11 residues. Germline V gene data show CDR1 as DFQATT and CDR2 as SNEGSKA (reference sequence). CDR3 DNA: TGCAGTGCGCAGAATAATGAAAAACTGTTTTTT. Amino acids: CSAQNNEKLFF.

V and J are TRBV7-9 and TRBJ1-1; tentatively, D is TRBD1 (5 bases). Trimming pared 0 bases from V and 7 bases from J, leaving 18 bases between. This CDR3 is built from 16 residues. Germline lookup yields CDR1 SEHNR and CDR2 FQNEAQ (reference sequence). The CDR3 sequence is CASSLADTTVFYEAFF. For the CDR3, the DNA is TGTGCCAGCAGCTTAGCGGATACGACAGTGTTTTATGAAGCTTTCTTT.

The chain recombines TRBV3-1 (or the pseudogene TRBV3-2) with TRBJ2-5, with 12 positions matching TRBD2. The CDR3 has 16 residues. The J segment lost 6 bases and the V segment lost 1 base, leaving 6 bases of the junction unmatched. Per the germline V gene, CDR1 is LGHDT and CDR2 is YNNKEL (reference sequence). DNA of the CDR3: TGTGCCAGCAGCCAAGGGACTAGCGGGAATATCCAGACCCAGTACTTC. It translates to CASSQGTSGNIQTQYF.

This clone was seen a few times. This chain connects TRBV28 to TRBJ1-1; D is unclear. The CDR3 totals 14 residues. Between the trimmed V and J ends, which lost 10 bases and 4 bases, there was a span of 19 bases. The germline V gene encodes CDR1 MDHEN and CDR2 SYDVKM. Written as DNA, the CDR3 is TGTGCCACTTTTTCAACGTGGAGTATCACTGAAGCTTTCTTT. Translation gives CATFSTWSITEAFF.

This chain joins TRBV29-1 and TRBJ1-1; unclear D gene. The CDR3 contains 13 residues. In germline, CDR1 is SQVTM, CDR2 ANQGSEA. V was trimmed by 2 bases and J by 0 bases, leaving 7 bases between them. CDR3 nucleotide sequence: TGCAGCGTTGAATTAGCTGTGAACACTGAAGCTTTCTTT. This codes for CSVELAVNTEAFF.

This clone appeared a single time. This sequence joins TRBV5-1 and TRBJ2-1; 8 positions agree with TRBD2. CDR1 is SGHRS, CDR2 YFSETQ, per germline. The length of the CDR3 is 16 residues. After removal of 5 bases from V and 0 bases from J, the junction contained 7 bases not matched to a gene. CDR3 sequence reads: CASRRLAGSSYNEQFF. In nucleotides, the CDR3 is TGCGCCAGCAGGCGTTTAGCGGGGAGCTCCTACAATGAGCAGTTCTTC.

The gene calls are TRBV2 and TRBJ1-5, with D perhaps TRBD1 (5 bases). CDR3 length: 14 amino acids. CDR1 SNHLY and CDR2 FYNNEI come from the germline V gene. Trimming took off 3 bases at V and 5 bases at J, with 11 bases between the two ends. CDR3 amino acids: CASSDRAGDQPQHF. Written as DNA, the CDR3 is TGTGCCAGCAGTGACAGGGCGGGGGATCAGCCCCAGCATTTT.

The CDR3 region is CASSQQGFNEKLFF. CDR3 in DNA: TGTGCCAGCAGTCAACAGGGTTTTAATGAAAAACTGTTTTTT. The chain uses TRBV2 and TRBJ1-4, with TRBD1 as a possible D gene (6 bases). The germline V gene encodes CDR1 SNHLY and CDR2 FYNNEI. Trimming removed 5 bases from V and 4 bases from J, with 11 bases in between. This CDR3 is built from 14 residues.

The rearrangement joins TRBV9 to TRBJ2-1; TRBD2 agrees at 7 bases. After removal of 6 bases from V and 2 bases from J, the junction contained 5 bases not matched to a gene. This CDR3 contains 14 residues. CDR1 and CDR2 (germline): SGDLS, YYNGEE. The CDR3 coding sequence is TGTGCCAGCAATGCGGGAGACACCTACAATGAGCAGTTCTTC. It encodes CASNAGDTYNEQFF. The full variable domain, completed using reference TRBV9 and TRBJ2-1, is DSGVTQTPKHLITATGQRVTLRCSPRSGDLSVYWYQQSLDQGLQFLIQYYNGEERAKGNILERFSAQQFPDLHSELNLSSLELGDSALYFCASNAGDTYNEQFFGPGTRLTVL.

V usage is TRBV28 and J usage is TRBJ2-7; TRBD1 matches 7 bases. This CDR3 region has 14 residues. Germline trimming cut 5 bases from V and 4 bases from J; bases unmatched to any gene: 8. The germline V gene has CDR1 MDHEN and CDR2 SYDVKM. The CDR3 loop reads CASSTDRDRYEQYF. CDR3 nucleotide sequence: TGTGCCAGCAGTACCGACAGGGACCGGTACGAGCAGTACTTC.

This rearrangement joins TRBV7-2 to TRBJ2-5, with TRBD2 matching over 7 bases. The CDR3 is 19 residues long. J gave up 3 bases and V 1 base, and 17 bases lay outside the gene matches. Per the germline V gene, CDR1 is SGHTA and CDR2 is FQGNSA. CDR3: CASSLGGGRVPGPEETQYF. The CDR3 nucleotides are TGTGCCAGCAGCTTAGGGGGAGGGAGGGTACCCGGCCCGGAAGAGACCCAGTACTTC.

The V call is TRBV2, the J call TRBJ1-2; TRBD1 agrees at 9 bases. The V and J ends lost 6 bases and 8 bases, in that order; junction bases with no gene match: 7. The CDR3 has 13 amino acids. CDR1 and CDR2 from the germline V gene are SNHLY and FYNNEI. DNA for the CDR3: TGTGCCAGCAGCTCACAGGGGGCACAAGGCTACACCTTC. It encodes CASSSQGAQGYTF.

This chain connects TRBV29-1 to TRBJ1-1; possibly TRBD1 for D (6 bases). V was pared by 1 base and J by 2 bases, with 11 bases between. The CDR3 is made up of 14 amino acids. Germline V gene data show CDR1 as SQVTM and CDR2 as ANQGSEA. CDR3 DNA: TGCAGCGTTGAAGTTCGGGGGGCCAACACTGAAGCTTTCTTT. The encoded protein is CSVEVRGANTEAFF.

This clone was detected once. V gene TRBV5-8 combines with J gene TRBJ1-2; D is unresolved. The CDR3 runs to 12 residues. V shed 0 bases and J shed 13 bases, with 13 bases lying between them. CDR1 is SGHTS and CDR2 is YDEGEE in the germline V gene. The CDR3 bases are TGTGCCAGCAGCTTGGAGGTTCGGGGAAGCACCTTC. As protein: CASSLEVRGSTF. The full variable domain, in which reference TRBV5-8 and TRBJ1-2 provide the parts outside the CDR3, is EAGVTQSPTHLIKTRGQQATLRCSPISGHTSVYWYQQALGLGLQFLLWYDEGEERNRGNFPPRFSGRQFPNYSSELNVNALELEDSALYLCASSLEVRGSTFGSGTRLTVV.

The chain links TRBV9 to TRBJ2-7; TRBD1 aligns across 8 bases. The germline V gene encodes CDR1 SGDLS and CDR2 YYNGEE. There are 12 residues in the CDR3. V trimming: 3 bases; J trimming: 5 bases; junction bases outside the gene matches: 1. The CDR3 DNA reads TGTGCCAGCAGCGCGGACAGGGACGAGCAGTACTTC. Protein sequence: CASSADRDEQYF.

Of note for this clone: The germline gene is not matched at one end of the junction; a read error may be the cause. In DNA form, the CDR3 reads TGCGCCAGCAGCGAAGAGGGCTATAAGACAGATACGCAGTATTTT. Its translation is CASSEEGYKTDTQYF. The chain joins TRBV4-1 to TRBJ2-3; TRBD2 might be the D (5 bases). There are 15 residues in the CDR3. Germline assignment: CDR1 MGHRA and CDR2 YSYEKL.

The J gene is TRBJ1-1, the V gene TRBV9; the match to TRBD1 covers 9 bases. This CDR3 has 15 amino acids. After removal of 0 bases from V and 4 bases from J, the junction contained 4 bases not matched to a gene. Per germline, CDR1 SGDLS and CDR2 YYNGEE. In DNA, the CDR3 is TGTGCCAGCAGCGTAGCTACAGGGGGCCTCACTGAAGCTTTCTTT. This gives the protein CASSVATGGLTEAFF.

This chain's CDR3 is CASRLTGLGNTEAFF. The CDR3 region has the DNA TGTGCCAGCAGACTGACAGGGTTAGGCAACACTGAAGCTTTCTTT. The gene calls are TRBV6-5 and TRBJ1-1, with 7 bases lining up with TRBD1. Trimming removed 6 bases from V and 2 bases from J; junction bases left unmatched: 9. This CDR3 comprises 15 residues. The germline CDR1 and CDR2 sequences are MNHEY and SVGAGI.

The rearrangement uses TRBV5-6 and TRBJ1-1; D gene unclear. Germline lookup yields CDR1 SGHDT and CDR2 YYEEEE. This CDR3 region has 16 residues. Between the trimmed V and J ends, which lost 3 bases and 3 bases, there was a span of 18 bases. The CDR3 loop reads CASSYFTSGPDTEAFF. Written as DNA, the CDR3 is TGTGCCAGCAGCTACTTCACCAGTGGGCCGGACACTGAAGCTTTCTTT.

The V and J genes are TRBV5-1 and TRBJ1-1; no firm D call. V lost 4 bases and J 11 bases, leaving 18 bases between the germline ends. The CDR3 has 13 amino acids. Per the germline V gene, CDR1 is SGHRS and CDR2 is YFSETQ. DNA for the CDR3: TGCGCCAGCAGCCTCAGCGGCAGAAGTGTGGCTTTCTTT. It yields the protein CASSLSGRSVAFF.

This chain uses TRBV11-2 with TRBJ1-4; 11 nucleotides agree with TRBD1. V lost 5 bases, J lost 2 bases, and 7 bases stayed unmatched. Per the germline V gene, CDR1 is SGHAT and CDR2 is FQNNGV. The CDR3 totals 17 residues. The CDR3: CASSGQDRGLTNEKLFF. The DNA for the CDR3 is TGTGCCAGCAGCGGACAGGACAGGGGGCTCACTAATGAAAAACTGTTTTTT.